The 6 T cell receptor beta chains below come from one sample, sequenced in a study of T cells in women clearing cervical HPV infection. Libraries were prepared by immunoSEQ multiplex PCR; TCRdb keeps only in-frame clonotypes and omits some of them. Its table records roughly 31,000 clones. Sequenced material: blood buffy coat. The receptors were gathered from a woman between 18 and 70 years old with a cervical HPV16 infection that either progressed to CIN3+ or cleared (not recorded which).

Comments on this clone: The read halts 3 residues ahead of the CDR3 end, with the missing end drawn from the germline J gene. This sequence joins TRBV7-3 and TRBJ2-5, with D possibly TRBD1 on 5 matching bases. Germline lookup yields CDR1 SGHTA and CDR2 FQGTGA. Trimming removed 0 bases at V and 3 bases at J, with 5 bases between. The CDR3 totals 13 residues. The CDR3 sequence: CASSLTGEETQYF. Partial CDR3 DNA: TGTGCCAGCAGCTTAACAGGGGAAGAGACC.

Note on this clone: The read gets to within 3 residues of the CDR3 end, and the germline J gene fills in the rest. This sequence joins TRBV30 and TRBJ2-2; D uncertain. This CDR3 is built from 15 residues. Per the germline V gene, CDR1 is GTSNPN and CDR2 is SVGIG (reference sequence). The CDR3 protein is CAWSPRTADNSPLFF. CDR3 DNA, as far as it was read: TGTGCCTGGAGCCCCCGAACGGCGGATAATTCACCG.

Worth noting for this clone: The read ends 3 residues early relative to the CDR3; the germline J gene fills the gap. This chain connects TRBV5-1 to TRBJ2-7; 9 nucleotides line up with TRBD1. Per germline, CDR1 SGHRS and CDR2 YFSETQ. J was trimmed by 1 base and V by 3 bases; bases with no gene match: 2. This CDR3 spans 14 amino acids. The sequenced CDR3 bases are TGCGCCAGCAGCTCGGGACAGGGATCCTACGAG. It yields the protein CASSSGQGSYE. The full CDR3 sequence reads CASSSGQGSYEQYF.

Regarding this clone: The CDR3 is cut off 3 residues early in the read; its end comes from the germline J gene. V usage is TRBV19 and J usage is TRBJ2-5; 9 bases match TRBD1. CDR1 is LNHDA and CDR2 is SQIVND in the germline V gene (reference sequence). After removal of 5 bases from V and 4 bases from J, the junction contained 8 bases not matched to a gene. This CDR3 contains 15 residues. CDR3 in amino acids: CASSLGTGKRETQYF. CDR3 DNA, as far as it was read: TGTGCCAGTAGTTTAGGGACAGGGAAACGAGAGACC.

Comments on this clone: The germline gene is not matched at one end of the junction; a read error may be the cause. The read ends 3 residues shy of where the CDR3 ends; the end is completed using the germline J gene. The chain carries TRBV7-7 and TRBJ1-1; D unresolved. Germline V gives CDR1 SSHAT, CDR2 FNYEAQ (reference sequence). This CDR3 contains 13 residues. The DNA read from the CDR3 is TGTGCTAGCAGCTTCAACAGCCAAGAGACA. Translated, it gives CASSFNSQET. The CDR3 reads in full as CASSFNSQETAFF.

Points on this clone: The DNA ends 3 residues before the CDR3 does, and the rest of the CDR3 is filled in from the germline J gene. The chain combines TRBV5-8 with TRBJ1-5; 7 bases are shared with TRBD1. The trim removed 4 bases at V and 4 bases at J, leaving 5 bases unmatched. CDR3 size: 14 residues. Germline loops: CDR1 SGHTS, CDR2 YDEGEE. The CDR3 bases that were read are TGTGCCAGCAGCCGGGACAGCCCTAATCAGCCC. It specifies CASSRDSPNQP. The complete CDR3 sequence is CASSRDSPNQPQHF.